This TCR beta chain is drawn from a study of blood T cells in healthy people across ages. In this sample, this clonotype turned up many times. Its specificity is unknown. Sample-barcoded 5' priming and a J-beta primer mix drove a second PCR of about 7 to 11 cycles. MiXCR, applied by TCRdb to the 5' RACE reads, yields one record per CDR3 protein. The repertoire includes approximately 700,000 distinct CDR3 sequences, 32% of them detected once, and approximately 15% sits in the top ten. Study-wide results and caveats: PBMC samples, being unsorted, prevented any conclusive comparison of naive and antigen-experienced cells.

Between the trimmed V and J ends, which lost 1 base and 9 bases, there was a span of 16 bases. CDR1 MGHRA and CDR2 YSYEKL come from the germline V gene. The CDR3 totals 16 residues. Sequenced material: blood. This TCR derives from a woman aged 80 or over in good health. V is TRBV4-1 and J is TRBJ1-6; tentatively, D is TRBD1 (5 bases). The CDR3 nucleotides are TGCGCCAGCAGCCAAGTTGTGGACCCGGGGGGTTCACCCCTCCACTTT. This gives the protein CASSQVVDPGGSPLHF.